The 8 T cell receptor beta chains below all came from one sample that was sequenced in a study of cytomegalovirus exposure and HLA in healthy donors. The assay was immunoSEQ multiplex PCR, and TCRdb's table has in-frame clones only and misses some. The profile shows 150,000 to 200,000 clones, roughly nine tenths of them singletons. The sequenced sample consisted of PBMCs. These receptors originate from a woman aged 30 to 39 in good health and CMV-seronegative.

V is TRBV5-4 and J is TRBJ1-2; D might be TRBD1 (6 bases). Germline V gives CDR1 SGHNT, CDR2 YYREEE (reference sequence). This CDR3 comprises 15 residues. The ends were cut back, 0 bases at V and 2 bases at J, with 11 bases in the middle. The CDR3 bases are TGTGCCAGCAGCTTGGGAGGGGGTACAAACTATGGCTACACCTTC. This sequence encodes CASSLGGGTNYGYTF.

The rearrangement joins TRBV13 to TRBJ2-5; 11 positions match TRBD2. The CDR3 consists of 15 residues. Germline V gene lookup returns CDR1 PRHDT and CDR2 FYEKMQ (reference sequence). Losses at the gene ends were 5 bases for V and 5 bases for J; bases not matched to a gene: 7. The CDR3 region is CASSARLAGKETQYF. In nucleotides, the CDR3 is TGTGCCAGCAGCGCCCGACTAGCGGGGAAGGAGACCCAGTACTTC. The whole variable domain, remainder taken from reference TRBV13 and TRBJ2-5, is AAGVIQSPRHLIKEKRETATLKCYPIPRHDTVYWYQQGPGQDPQFLISFYEKMQSDKGSIPDRFSAQQFSDYHSELNMSSLELGDSALYFCASSARLAGKETQYFGPGTRLLVL.

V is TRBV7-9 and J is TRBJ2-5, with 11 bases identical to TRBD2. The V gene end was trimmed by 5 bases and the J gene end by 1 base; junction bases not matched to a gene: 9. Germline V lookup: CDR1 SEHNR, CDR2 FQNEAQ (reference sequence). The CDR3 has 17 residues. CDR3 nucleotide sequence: TGTGCCAGCAGCCCGAACCGGGGACTAGCGGCCCAAGAGACCCAGTACTTC. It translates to CASSPNRGLAAQETQYF.

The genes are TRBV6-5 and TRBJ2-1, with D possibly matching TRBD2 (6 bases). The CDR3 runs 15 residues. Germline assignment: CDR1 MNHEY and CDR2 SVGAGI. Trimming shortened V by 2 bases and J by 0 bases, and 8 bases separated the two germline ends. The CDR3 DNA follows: TGTGCCAGCAGTTACGACGGGAGCTCCTACAATGAGCAGTTCTTC. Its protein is CASSYDGSSYNEQFF.

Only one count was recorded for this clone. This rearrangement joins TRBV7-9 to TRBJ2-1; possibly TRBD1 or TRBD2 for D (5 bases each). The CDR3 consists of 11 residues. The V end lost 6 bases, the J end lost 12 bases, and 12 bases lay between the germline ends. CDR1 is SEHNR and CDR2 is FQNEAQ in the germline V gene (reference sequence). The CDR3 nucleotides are TGTGCCAGCAGGACGGGGACCCTGCAGTTCTTC. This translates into CASRTGTLQFF.

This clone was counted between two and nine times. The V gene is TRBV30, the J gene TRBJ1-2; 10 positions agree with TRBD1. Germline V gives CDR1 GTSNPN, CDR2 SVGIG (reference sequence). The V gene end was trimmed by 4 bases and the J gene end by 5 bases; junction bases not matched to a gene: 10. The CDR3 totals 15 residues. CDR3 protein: CAWTKTGGETYGYTF. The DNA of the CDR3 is TGTGCCTGGACCAAGACAGGGGGCGAAACTTATGGCTACACCTTC.

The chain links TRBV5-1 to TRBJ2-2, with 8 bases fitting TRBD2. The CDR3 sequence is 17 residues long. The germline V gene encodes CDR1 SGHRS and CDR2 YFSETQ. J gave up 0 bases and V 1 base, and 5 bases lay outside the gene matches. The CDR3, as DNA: TGCGCCAGCAGCTTGACGGTAGCGGGATCGAACACCGGGGAGCTGTTTTTT. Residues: CASSLTVAGSNTGELFF.

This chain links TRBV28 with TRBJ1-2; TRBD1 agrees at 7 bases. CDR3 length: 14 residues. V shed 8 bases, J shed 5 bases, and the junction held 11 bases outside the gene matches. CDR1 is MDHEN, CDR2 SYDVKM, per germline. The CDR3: CASGDRVVGYGYTF. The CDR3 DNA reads TGTGCCAGCGGAGACAGGGTCGTGGGATATGGCTACACCTTC.